This TCR beta chain is drawn from a study of blood T cell repertoires in COVID-19. Assay: immunoSEQ multiplex PCR; the TCRdb copy retains only in-frame clones and omits some. Among under 250,000 clones, just under 85% were seen once, and the ten largest hold 1.3%. The J segment lost 6 bases and the V segment lost 0 bases, leaving 6 bases of the junction unmatched. The CDR3 is made up of 17 amino acids. The germline gives CDR1 SGHKS, CDR2 YYEKEE (reference sequence). This TCR came from a woman between 35 and 50 years old with acute COVID-19. Source material: PBMCs or T cells enriched from blood (not recorded which). The chain has TRBV5-5 and TRBJ2-1; 13 nucleotides line up with TRBD2. The CDR3 bases are TGTGCCAGCAGCTTGGGCCGCACTAGCGGGGGGGCCAATGAGCAGTTCTTC. Translated: CASSLGRTSGGANEQFF.